This TCR beta chain is drawn from a study of Graves' ophthalmopathy and Graves' hyperthyroidism (dated by TCRdb to 2016 to 2018). Broadly, across the study: Peripheral blood was collected before any treatment was given, at the time of initial diagnosis. The study used signatures of the TCR beta repertoire to tell Graves' ophthalmopathy apart from Graves' hyperthyroidism and to predict which patients would progress to ophthalmopathy. In total, under 150 blood samples were TCR-sequenced: 43 ophthalmopathy, some 75 hyperthyroidism and about 17 hyperthyroidism-to-ophthalmopathy patients. To explore V-J signatures that distinguish ophthalmopathy from hyperthyroidism, a discovery set of 90 to 100 patients was enrolled, made up of 40 to 45 with ophthalmopathy and some 60 with stable hyperthyroidism. An independent validation cohort comprised 18 hyperthyroidism patients and 15 to 17 patients who later progressed from hyperthyroidism to ophthalmopathy. In more than five hyperthyroidism patients, the T-cell repertoires found in thyroid tissue were compared with those found in blood. Following sample collection, hyperthyroidism patients were given methimazole at a starting dose of 30 mg daily, and ophthalmopathy patients were given high-dose intravenous methylprednisolone. The approximately 95 discovery patients were divided at random into training and test sets in a 7:3 ratio.

For repertoire sequencing, the TCR beta CDR3 regions were amplified from RNA transcripts. The first round of RT-PCR was done with HTBI primers and the Qiagen OneStep RT-PCR kit, and was followed by a second round of multiplex PCR, then size selection and purification. Libraries were sequenced paired-end with 100 bp reads on an Illumina HiSeq2000. From the authors' description of their analysis: SOAPnuke was used to process the reads, throwing out any read that had adapters, had uncalled bases, had a mean Phred below 15, or lacked an exact constant-primer or identifier match. COPE v1.2.5 was used to merge high-quality paired reads. Unique nucleotide sequences were defined as clonotypes and aligned to IMGT TRB V, D and J references using MiTCR v1.1. The analysis was limited to V-J combinations with a frequency above 0.0001, which together covered 99.2% of repertoires. A TCR clonal expansion and chaos score per V-J combination was defined as the ratio of F50 clonal expansion to chaos observed in the TCRdist matrix. Welch's t-statistics and random forest were used to reduce features to more than ten V-J combinations, which were fed into a naive Bayes classifier. The similarity between thyroid and blood repertoires was quantified using the Morisita-Horn index. In-frame beta chains were kept once TCRdb had trimmed the public reads at Q25 with fastp and called clones with MiXCR. Entries that share a CDR3 protein sequence are merged under the most common genes and DNA. The V and J calls were determined by TCRdb, not by the authors. The sample includes 200,000 to 250,000 distinct CDR3 sequences, with 20% to 25% observed a single time. The ten largest clones add up to about 40% of the sample.

Broad study findings and their caveats: Most of the expanded thyroid clonotypes with a frequency above 0.001 were also detected in blood, and it was suggested that the thyroid immune response may be reflected by blood repertoires. In validation, the model predicted ophthalmopathy progression with about 71% sensitivity and 72.22% specificity; some 13 predicted patients were CT-confirmed with GO in a median of around 6 months. In cross-validation, the 13-signature model distinguished ophthalmopathy from stable hyperthyroidism with 87.88% sensitivity and over 81% specificity, while in the test set the corresponding values were around 79% and 71%. Sample size was not statistically predetermined, and group allocation was not concealed from the investigators.

This clonotype has more than one count but fewer than ten. No antigen is known for it. One end of the junction does not line up with germline, which may come from a read error. The ophthalmopathy patients had moderately to severely active disease, with a Clinical Activity Score of 3 or higher, a NOSPECS grade of 4 or higher, and a disease duration of less than 3 months. Patients with other autoimmune diseases, uncontrolled infections, pregnancy or lactation were excluded from the study. Diagnosis relied on clinical symptoms, serum thyroxine, TRAb, thyroid ultrasound and orbital computed tomography. Using Ficoll-Paque density gradient centrifugation, PBMCs were isolated from 9 to 10 ml of fresh peripheral blood. Total RNA was extracted with Trizol reagent and quality-checked on an Agilent 2100 Bioanalyzer. CDR1 MNHEY and CDR2 SMNVEV are derived from the germline V gene (reference sequence). Reading from cysteine to phenylalanine, the CDR3 counts 17 amino acids. Just CDR3 DNA is preserved here, 51 bases in frame from base 1.

The source material was peripheral blood. The sequence was obtained from a woman between 50 and 59 years old with Graves' ophthalmopathy. Donor details come from another sample of the same person, matched by shared clones. The rearrangement combines TRBV27 with TRBJ1-2; TRBD1 is perhaps the D gene, given 5 matching bases. The nucleotides are TGTGCCAGCAGTCCCGGAACGGACATAATTTTCGGCTATGGCTACAGCTTC. The encoded protein is CASSPGTDIIFGYGYSF.